The entry that follows covers one T cell receptor beta chain sequence. Antigen specificity is unknown. Mismatch with germline at one junction end may stem from a read error. These data come from a study of tumor-infiltrating lymphocytes in primary liver carcinoma. Study information: The tumors, T1-T3 N0M0 lesions, were roughly 4.2 to 11 cm across. Roughly 3.65 to 7.5 million productive TCRbeta reads were obtained per sample, with similar numbers across tissue types. Study results and caveats: A significantly higher top-250-clone fraction was found in tumors than in blood (p = 0.039).

Germline DNA was also extracted, and blood RNA was taken from unsorted whole blood. A primer in the constant region served to generate TCR beta cDNA from approximately 500 ng of total RNA. Nested multiplex PCR, run for three rounds with slightly modified ARM-PCR, yielded TCR beta libraries. TRBV1-TRBV30 forward primers paired with a C-beta reverse primer drove the first two PCR rounds, about 11 cycles each. TCRdb called the multiplex PCR reads again in MiXCR, with one record for every CDR3 protein. The profile shows approximately 300,000 distinct CDR3 sequences, 50% to 70% of them singletons. Germline CDR1 reads ENHRY; CDR2 reads SYGVKD. This CDR3 has 11 residues.

Sequencing was done on a sample of peripheral blood. The chain carries TRBV10-3 and TRBJ2-2; 10 nucleotides match TRBD1. The sequence came from a man in his forties or fifties with primary liver carcinoma and hepatitis B virus infection. CDR3 nucleotides: TGTGCCATCAGGGACAGGGGGGAGCTGTCTTTT. Translating it yields CAIRDRGELSF.